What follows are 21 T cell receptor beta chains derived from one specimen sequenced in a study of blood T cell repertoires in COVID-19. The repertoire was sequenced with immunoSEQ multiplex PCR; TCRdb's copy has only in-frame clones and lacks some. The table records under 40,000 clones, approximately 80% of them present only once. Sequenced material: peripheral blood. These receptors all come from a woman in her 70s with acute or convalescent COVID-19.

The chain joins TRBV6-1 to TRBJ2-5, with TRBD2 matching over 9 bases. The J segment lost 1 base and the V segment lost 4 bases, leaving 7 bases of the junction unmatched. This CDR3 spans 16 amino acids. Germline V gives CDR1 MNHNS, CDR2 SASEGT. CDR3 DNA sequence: TGTGCCAGCAGTGTAGGGCTAGCGGGACTCCAAGAGACCCAGTACTTC. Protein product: CASSVGLAGLQETQYF.

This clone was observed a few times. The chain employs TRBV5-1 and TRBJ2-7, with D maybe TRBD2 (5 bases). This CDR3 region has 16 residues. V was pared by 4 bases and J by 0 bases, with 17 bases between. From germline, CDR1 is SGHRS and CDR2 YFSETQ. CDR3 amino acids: CASSLNGLPSSYEQYF. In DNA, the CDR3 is TGCGCCAGCAGCCTGAACGGACTTCCAAGCTCCTACGAGCAGTACTTC.

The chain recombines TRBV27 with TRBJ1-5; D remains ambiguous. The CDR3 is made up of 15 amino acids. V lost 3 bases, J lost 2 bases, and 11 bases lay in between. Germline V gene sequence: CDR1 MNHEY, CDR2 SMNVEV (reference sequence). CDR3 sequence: CASSFTADGNQPQHF. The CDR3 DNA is TGTGCCAGCAGTTTTACAGCGGACGGCAATCAGCCCCAGCATTTT.

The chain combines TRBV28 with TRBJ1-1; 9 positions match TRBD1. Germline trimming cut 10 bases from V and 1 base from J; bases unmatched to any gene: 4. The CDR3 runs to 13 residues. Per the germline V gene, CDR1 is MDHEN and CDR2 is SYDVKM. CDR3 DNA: TGTGCCACCTGGGGACAGGGGAACACTGAAGCTTTCTTT. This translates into CATWGQGNTEAFF.

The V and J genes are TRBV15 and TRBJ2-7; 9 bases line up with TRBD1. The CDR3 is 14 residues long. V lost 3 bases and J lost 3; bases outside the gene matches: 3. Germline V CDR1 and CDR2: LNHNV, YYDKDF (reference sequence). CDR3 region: CATSSPGQGYEQYF. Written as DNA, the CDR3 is TGTGCCACCAGCAGCCCGGGACAGGGCTACGAGCAGTACTTC.

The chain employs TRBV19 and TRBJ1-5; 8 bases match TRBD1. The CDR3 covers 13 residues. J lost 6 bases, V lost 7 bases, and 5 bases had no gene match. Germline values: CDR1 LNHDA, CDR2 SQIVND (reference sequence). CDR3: CASTLQGAQPQHF. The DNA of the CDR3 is TGTGCCAGTACGCTCCAGGGGGCTCAGCCCCAGCATTTT. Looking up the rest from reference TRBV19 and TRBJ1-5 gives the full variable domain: DGGITQSPKYLFRKEGQNVTLSCEQNLNHDAMYWYRQDPGQGLRLIYYSQIVNDFQKGDIAEGYSVSREKKESFPLTVTSAQKNPTAFYLCASTLQGAQPQHFGDGTRLSIL.

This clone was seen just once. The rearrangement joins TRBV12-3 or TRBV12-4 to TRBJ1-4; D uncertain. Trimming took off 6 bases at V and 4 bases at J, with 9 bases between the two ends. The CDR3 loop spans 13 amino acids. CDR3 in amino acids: CASSLRNNEKLFF. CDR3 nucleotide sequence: TGTGCCAGCAGCCTTCGTAATAATGAAAAACTGTTTTTT.

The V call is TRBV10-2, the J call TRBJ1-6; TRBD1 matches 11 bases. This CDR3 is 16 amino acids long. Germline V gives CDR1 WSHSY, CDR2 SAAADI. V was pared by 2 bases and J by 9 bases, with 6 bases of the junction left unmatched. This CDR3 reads CASSEAGQGARSPLHF. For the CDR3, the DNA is TGCGCCAGCAGTGAGGCCGGACAGGGGGCGCGTTCACCCCTCCACTTT.

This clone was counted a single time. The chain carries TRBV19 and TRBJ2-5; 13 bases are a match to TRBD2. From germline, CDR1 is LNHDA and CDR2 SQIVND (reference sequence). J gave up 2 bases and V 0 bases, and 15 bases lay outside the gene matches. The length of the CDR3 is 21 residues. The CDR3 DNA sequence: TGTGCCAGTAGTATAGACGTGCCCGGGACTAGCGGGGCTCCAAGGCAAGAGACCCAGTACTTC. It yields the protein CASSIDVPGTSGAPRQETQYF.

The CDR3 nucleotides read TGTGCCAGCTCACCACGCCCGGCAGGGGGCTCCTACGAGCAGTACTTC. Encoded protein: CASSPRPAGGSYEQYF. The rearrangement links TRBV18 to TRBJ2-7; 7 nucleotides line up with TRBD1. J was trimmed by 0 bases and V by 1 base; bases with no gene match: 6. Germline CDR1 and CDR2: KGHSH and LQKENI. CDR3 length: 16 residues. The variable domain in full, completed from reference TRBV18 and TRBJ2-7, reads NAGVMQNPRHLVRRRGQEARLRCSPMKGHSHVYWYRQLPEEGLKFMVYLQKENIIDESGMPKERFSAEFPKEGPSILRIQQVVRGDSAAYFCASSPRPAGGSYEQYFGPGTRLTVT.

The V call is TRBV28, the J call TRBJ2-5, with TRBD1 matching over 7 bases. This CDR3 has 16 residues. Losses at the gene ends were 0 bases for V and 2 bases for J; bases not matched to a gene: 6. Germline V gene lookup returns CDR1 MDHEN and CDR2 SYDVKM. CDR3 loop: CASSLWGQPTQETQYF. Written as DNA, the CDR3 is TGTGCCAGCAGTTTATGGGGACAGCCGACTCAAGAGACCCAGTACTTC.

The CDR3 here is CASRNRVGSPLHF. CDR3 sequence (DNA): TGTGCCAGCAGGAACAGGGTGGGTTCACCCCTCCACTTT. The V and J genes are TRBV12-3 or TRBV12-4 and TRBJ1-6; tentative D call: TRBD1 (6 bases). The CDR3 spans 13 residues. V was clipped by 6 bases and J by 9 bases, with 12 bases between them.

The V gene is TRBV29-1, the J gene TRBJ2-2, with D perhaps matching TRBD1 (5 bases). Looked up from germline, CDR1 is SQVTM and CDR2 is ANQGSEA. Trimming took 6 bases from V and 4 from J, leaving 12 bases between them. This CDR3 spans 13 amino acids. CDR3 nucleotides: TGCAGCGTGCTAGGGCAGGGCACCGGGGAGCTGTTTTTT. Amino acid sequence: CSVLGQGTGELFF.

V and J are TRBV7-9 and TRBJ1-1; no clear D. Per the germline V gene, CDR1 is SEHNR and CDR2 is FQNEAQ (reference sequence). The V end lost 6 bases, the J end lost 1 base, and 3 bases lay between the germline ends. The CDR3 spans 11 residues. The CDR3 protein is CASRRNTEAFF. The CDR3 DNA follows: TGTGCCAGCAGGCGGAACACTGAAGCTTTCTTT.

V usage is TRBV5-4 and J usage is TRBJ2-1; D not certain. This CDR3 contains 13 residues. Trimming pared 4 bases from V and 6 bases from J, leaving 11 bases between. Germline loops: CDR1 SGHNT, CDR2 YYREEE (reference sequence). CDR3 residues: CASSGAAPNEQFF. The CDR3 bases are TGTGCCAGCAGCGGCGCGGCTCCCAATGAGCAGTTCTTC.

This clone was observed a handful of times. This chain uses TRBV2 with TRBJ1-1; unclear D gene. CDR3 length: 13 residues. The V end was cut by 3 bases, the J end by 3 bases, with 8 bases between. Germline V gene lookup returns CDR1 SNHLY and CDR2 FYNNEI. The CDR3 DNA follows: TGTGCCAGCAGTGACTCTGAGTACACTGAAGCTTTCTTT. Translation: CASSDSEYTEAFF.

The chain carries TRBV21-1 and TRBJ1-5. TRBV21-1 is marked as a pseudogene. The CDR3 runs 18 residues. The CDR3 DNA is TGTGCCAGCAGCAAAGCCTCCAGGGGCGGGGGAAGCAATCAGCCCCAGCATTTT. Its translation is CASSKASRGGGSNQPQHF.

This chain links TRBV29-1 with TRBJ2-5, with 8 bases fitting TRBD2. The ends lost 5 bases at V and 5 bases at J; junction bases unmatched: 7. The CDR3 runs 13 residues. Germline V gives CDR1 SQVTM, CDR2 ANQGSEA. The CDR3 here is CSVSGRNGETQYF. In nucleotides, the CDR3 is TGCAGCGTTAGCGGGAGAAATGGGGAGACCCAGTACTTC.

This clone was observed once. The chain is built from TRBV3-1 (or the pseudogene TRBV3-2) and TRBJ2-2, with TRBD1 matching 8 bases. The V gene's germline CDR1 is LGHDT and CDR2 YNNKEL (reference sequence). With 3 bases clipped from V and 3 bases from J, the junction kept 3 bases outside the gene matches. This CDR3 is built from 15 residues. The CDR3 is CASSQGTGDTGELFF. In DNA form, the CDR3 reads TGTGCCAGCAGCCAGGGGACAGGAGACACCGGGGAGCTGTTTTTT.

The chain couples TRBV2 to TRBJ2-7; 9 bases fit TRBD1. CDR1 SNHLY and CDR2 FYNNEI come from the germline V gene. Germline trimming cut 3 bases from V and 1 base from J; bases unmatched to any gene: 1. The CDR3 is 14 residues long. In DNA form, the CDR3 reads TGTGCCAGCAGTGACGACAGGGGGTCCTACGAGCAGTACTTC. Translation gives CASSDDRGSYEQYF.

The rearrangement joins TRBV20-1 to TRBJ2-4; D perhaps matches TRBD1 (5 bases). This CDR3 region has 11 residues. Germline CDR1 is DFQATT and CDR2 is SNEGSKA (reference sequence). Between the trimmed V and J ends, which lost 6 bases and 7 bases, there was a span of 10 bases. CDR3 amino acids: CSARRGNIQYF. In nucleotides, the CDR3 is TGCAGTGCGAGAAGGGGTAACATTCAGTACTTC.